Following are 19 T cell receptor beta chains from one sample sequenced in a study of cytomegalovirus exposure and HLA in healthy donors. PCR amplification relied on 60 Vbeta primers (plus 13 Jbeta primers). Generated by immunoSEQ multiplex PCR, the TCRdb table keeps only in-frame clones and is missing some. The sample holds 84,000 or so clones; roughly 79% are singletons and the top ten take approximately 1.5%. The sequenced material came from PBMCs. The receptors originated from a male donor in good health and CMV-seronegative.

J is TRBJ1-4 and V is TRBV5-5; D not certain. Trimming removed 0 bases at V and 5 bases at J, with 14 bases between. The CDR3 is made up of 16 amino acids. Germline V lookup: CDR1 SGHKS, CDR2 YYEKEE (reference sequence). This CDR3 is CASSLAWAPENEKLFF. The CDR3 DNA is TGTGCCAGCAGCTTGGCCTGGGCGCCAGAGAATGAAAAACTGTTTTTT.

The chain joins TRBV10-3 to TRBJ1-2, with TRBD1 matching 9 bases. CDR3 length: 14 residues. Germline CDR1 reads ENHRY; CDR2 reads SYGVKD. V trimming: 6 bases; J trimming: 7 bases; junction bases outside the gene matches: 9. CDR3 residues: CAIREQGAGGGYTF. CDR3 bases: TGTGCCATCAGGGAACAGGGGGCTGGGGGTGGCTACACCTTC.

The chain couples TRBV9 to TRBJ2-2; TRBD1 aligns across 11 bases. The CDR3 has 19 residues. CDR1 is SGDLS, CDR2 YYNGEE, per germline. V was pared by 1 base and J by 2 bases, with 10 bases of the junction left unmatched. The CDR3 region is CASSVRRDRGTVNTGELFF. CDR3 DNA: TGTGCCAGCAGCGTACGCCGGGACAGGGGGACGGTAAACACCGGGGAGCTGTTTTTT.

The chain links TRBV6-5 to TRBJ1-2, with D possibly TRBD1 on 6 matching bases. The germline V gene encodes CDR1 MNHEY and CDR2 SVGAGI. Trimming removed 1 base from V and 0 bases from J, with 9 bases in between. The CDR3 has 15 amino acids. CDR3 in amino acids: CASSYFQGSNYGYTF. The CDR3 coding sequence is TGTGCCAGCAGTTACTTCCAGGGGTCTAACTATGGCTACACCTTC.

The V and J genes are TRBV6-5 and TRBJ1-4; 9 bases fit TRBD1. Germline V lookup: CDR1 MNHEY, CDR2 SVGAGI. The CDR3 is made up of 15 amino acids. Losses at the gene ends were 5 bases for V and 4 bases for J; bases not matched to a gene: 5. CDR3: CASSVTGGGNEKLFF. The CDR3 DNA reads TGTGCCAGCAGTGTAACAGGGGGCGGTAATGAAAAACTGTTTTTT.

The V call is TRBV27, the J call TRBJ2-7; D is unclear. Germline V gives CDR1 MNHEY, CDR2 SMNVEV (reference sequence). The V gene lost 5 bases and the J gene lost 4 bases, with 9 bases spanning the gap. CDR3 length equals 12 residues. In nucleotides, the CDR3 is TGTGCCAGCAGTCCCTCCCTGTACGAGCAGTACTTC. Translating it yields CASSPSLYEQYF.

CDR3 nucleotides: TGTGCCACCCGTGACAGGGGGGACGGCTACACCTTC. As protein: CATRDRGDGYTF. The chain links TRBV10-3 to TRBJ1-2, with 9 bases matching TRBD1. With 10 bases clipped from V and 8 bases from J, the junction kept 8 bases outside the gene matches. CDR3 length: 12 amino acids. The germline CDR1 and CDR2 sequences are ENHRY and SYGVKD.

This clone was picked up one time. This chain joins TRBV5-1 and TRBJ2-6; 10 nucleotides align to TRBD2. V gave up 0 bases and J gave up 3 bases; unmatched junction bases: 0. Germline lookup yields CDR1 SGHRS and CDR2 YFSETQ. The CDR3 runs 16 residues. The CDR3 DNA is TGCGCCAGCAGCTTGGGACTAGCGGGTGGGGCCAACGTCCTGACTTTC. It yields the protein CASSLGLAGGANVLTF.

As concerns this clone: The CDR3 carries no conserved terminal phenylalanine or tryptophan, so it likely arises from a read error. This chain uses TRBV19 with TRBJ2-7, with 8 nucleotides matching TRBD2. Germline CDR1 is LNHDA and CDR2 is SQIVND (reference sequence). This CDR3 contains 13 residues. With V trimmed by 7 bases and J by 2 bases, 4 bases remained unmatched. The CDR3 nucleotides read TGTGCCAGTACGCCGGGGGGGACCTACGAGCAGTACCTC. Its translation: CASTPGGTYEQYL.

The chain uses TRBV5-6 and TRBJ1-1, with TRBD1 identical over 7 bases. The V segment lost 4 bases and the J segment 4 bases; nucleotides outside the gene matches: 13. Per germline, CDR1 SGHDT and CDR2 YYEEEE. The CDR3 consists of 16 residues. DNA of the CDR3: TGTGCCAGCAGCCGTTCGCGACAGGGCACGGGCACTGAAGCTTTCTTT. Translation gives CASSRSRQGTGTEAFF.

This clone was seen only once. V is TRBV9 and J is TRBJ2-5; 8 positions match TRBD1. TRBJ2-7 matches the DNA end more closely, so the J call is doubtful. Germline loops: CDR1 SGDLS, CDR2 YYNGEE. The CDR3 consists of 16 residues. The CDR3 coding sequence is TGTGCCAGCAGCCCCCGGGGACAGGTCGATATATACGAGCAGTACTTC. This translates into CASSPRGQVDIYEQYF.

This clone was seen once. The chain joins TRBV11-2 to TRBJ1-3; D might be TRBD1 (6 bases). The V end was cut by 4 bases, the J end by 2 bases, with 12 bases between. The CDR3 extends over 15 amino acids. CDR1 is SGHAT and CDR2 is FQNNGV in the germline V gene. In DNA, the CDR3 is TGTGCCAGCAGCTCACAGGGAAACGCTGGAAACACCATATATTTT. Encoded protein: CASSSQGNAGNTIYF.

A few counts support this clone. The gene calls are TRBV28 and TRBJ2-7; 8 bases match TRBD1. From germline, CDR1 is MDHEN and CDR2 SYDVKM. CDR3 length: 13 amino acids. Losses at the gene ends were 11 bases for V and 2 bases for J; bases not matched to a gene: 8. The CDR3 DNA reads as TGTGCCGTGTCGACAGGGGAGCCCTACGAGCAGTACTTC. Amino acid sequence: CAVSTGEPYEQYF.

The V and J genes are TRBV15 and TRBJ1-2, with 12 nucleotides matching TRBD1. Germline CDR1 LNHNV, CDR2 YYDKDF (reference sequence). V was clipped by 2 bases and J by 4 bases; unmatched bases: 11. CDR3 length: 18 amino acids. The CDR3 nucleotides read TGTGCCACCAGCAGACTCCGGGACAGGGGGCGAGATGGCTATGGCTACACCTTC. Translation: CATSRLRDRGRDGYGYTF.

A few counts support this clone. This chain joins TRBV5-1 and TRBJ2-1; 13 bases map to TRBD2. The CDR3 sequence is 17 residues long. In germline, CDR1 is SGHRS, CDR2 YFSETQ. The V segment lost 3 bases and the J segment 7 bases; nucleotides outside the gene matches: 10. The CDR3 DNA reads TGCGCCAGCAGCTCGGGAGGACTAGCGGGAGCGCGGAATGAGCAGTTCTTC. The encoded protein is CASSSGGLAGARNEQFF.

This clone has more than one count but fewer than ten. The V and J genes are TRBV5-1 and TRBJ1-2; TRBD1 aligns across 8 bases. CDR3 length equals 13 residues. The ends lost 3 bases at V and 8 bases at J; junction bases unmatched: 6. CDR1 and CDR2 (germline): SGHRS, YFSETQ. The CDR3 DNA reads as TGCGCCAGCAGCTCCGAGGGGACAGGCGGCTACACCTTC. This gives the protein CASSSEGTGGYTF.

The count of this clone is one. The V and J genes are TRBV7-8 and TRBJ2-5, with D possibly being TRBD1 (5 bases). The CDR3 length is 13 residues. CDR1 is SGHVS, CDR2 FQNEAQ, per germline. V shed 7 bases and J shed 0 bases, with 9 bases lying between them. CDR3 sequence: CASNQGHQETQYF. DNA for the CDR3: TGTGCCAGCAATCAGGGCCACCAAGAGACCCAGTACTTC.

Here the CDR3 DNA reads TGTGCCAGCAGGAACGACAGGGGGCGAAACACCGGGGAGCTGTTTTTT. Protein: CASRNDRGRNTGELFF. The chain couples TRBV28 to TRBJ2-2, with TRBD1 matching 10 bases. Germline-derived CDR1 and CDR2 are MDHEN and SYDVKM. The CDR3 is made up of 16 amino acids. J gave up 2 bases and V 6 bases, and 6 bases lay outside the gene matches.

This sequence joins TRBV28 and TRBJ1-3; D gene unclear. The CDR3 runs to 14 residues. V was shortened by 5 bases and J by 0 bases, with 8 bases between the two germline ends. From germline, CDR1 is MDHEN and CDR2 SYDVKM. The CDR3 is CASSQTISGNTIYF. The CDR3 bases are TGTGCCAGCAGTCAGACTATCTCTGGAAACACCATATATTTT.